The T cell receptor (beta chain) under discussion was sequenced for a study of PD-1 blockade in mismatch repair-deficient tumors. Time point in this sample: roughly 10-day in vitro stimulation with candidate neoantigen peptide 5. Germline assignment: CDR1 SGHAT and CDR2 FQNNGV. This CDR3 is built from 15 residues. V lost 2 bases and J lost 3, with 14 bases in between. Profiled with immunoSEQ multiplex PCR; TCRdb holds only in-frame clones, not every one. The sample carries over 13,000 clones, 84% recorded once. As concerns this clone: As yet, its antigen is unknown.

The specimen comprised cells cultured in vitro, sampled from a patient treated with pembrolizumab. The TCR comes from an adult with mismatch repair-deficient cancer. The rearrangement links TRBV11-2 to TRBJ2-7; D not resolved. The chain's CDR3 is CASSLSYGTNYEQYF. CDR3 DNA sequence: TGTGCCAGCAGCTTATCATACGGAACCAACTACGAGCAGTACTTC.